In its sample, the clone carrying this T cell receptor beta chain was seen many times. Its target is unknown. This sample is drawn from a study of glioma-infiltrating T cells. Findings and limits, study-wide: Tissue-blood divergence was below expectation in non-neoplastic patients, above in gliomas. Tissue and blood shared very few CDR3 sequences.

The germline CDR1 and CDR2 sequences are LNHDA and SQIVND (reference sequence). The CDR3 extends over 16 amino acids. Between the trimmed V and J ends, which lost 5 bases and 6 bases, there was a span of 20 bases. TCR alpha and beta CDR3 regions were amplified from RNA using iRepertoire nested multiplex PCR. TCRdb itself ran the multiplex PCR reads through MiXCR, one entry per CDR3 protein. This table holds about 200,000 distinct CDR3 sequences, 32% found once. This receptor was obtained from a human donor with low-grade glioma or glioblastoma, undergoing nonglioma brain surgery, or in good health (not recorded which). This sequence joins TRBV19 and TRBJ1-5, with D possibly matching TRBD1 (6 bases). The sample taken for sequencing was glioma tissue, nonneoplastic brain tissue, or PBMCs (not recorded which). The CDR3, as DNA: TGTGCCAGTAGTCCCATGCCAGGGGCGAGGAGTCAGCCCCAGCATTTT. This encodes CASSPMPGARSQPQHF.